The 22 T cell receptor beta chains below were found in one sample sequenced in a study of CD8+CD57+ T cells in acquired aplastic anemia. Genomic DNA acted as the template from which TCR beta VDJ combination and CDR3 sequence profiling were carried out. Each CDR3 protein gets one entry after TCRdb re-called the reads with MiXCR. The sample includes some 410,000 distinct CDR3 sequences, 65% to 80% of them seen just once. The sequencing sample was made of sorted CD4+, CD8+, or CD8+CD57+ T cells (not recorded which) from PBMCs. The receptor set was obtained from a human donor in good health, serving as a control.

The CDR3: CASSQELDRAVYGYTF. Written as DNA, the CDR3 is TGCGCCAGCAGCCAAGAACTAGACAGGGCCGTCTATGGCTACACCTTC. The chain carries TRBV4-3 and TRBJ1-2, with 7 bases identical to TRBD1. The CDR3 is made up of 16 amino acids. Germline V lookup: CDR1 LGHNA, CDR2 YSLEER. J lost 4 bases, V lost 0 bases, and 8 bases had no gene match.

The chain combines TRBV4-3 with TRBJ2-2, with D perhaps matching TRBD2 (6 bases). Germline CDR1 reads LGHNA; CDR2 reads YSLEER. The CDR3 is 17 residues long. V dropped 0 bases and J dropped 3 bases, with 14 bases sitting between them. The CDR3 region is CASSQEPPGRDTGELFF. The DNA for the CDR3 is TGCGCCAGCAGCCAAGAGCCCCCCGGGAGAGACACCGGGGAGCTGTTTTTT.

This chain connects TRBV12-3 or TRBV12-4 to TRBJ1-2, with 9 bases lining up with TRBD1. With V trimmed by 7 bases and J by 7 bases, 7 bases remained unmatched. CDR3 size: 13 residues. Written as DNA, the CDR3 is TGTGCCAGCAAGCTACAGGGGGCAGTTGGCTACACCTTC. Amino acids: CASKLQGAVGYTF.

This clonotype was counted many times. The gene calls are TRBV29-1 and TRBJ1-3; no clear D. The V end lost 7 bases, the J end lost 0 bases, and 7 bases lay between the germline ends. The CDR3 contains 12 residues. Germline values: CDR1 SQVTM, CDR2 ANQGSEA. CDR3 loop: CSALSSGNTIYF. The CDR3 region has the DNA TGCAGCGCATTAAGCTCTGGAAACACCATATATTTT.

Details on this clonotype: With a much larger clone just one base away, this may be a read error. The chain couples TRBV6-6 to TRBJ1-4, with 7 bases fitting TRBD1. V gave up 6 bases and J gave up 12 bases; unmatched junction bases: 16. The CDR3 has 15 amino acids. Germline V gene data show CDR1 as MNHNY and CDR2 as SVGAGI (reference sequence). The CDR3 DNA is TGTGCCAGCAGCTTCAGGGGGATGGGGCCCGAAGAACTGTTTTTT. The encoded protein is CASSFRGMGPEELFF.

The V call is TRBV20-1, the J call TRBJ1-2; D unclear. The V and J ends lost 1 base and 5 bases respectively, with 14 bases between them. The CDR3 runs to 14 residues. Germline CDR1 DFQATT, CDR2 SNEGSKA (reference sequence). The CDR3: CSARGLSGSYGYTF. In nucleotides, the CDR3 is TGCAGTGCTAGAGGGCTCTCTGGAAGTTATGGCTACACCTTC.

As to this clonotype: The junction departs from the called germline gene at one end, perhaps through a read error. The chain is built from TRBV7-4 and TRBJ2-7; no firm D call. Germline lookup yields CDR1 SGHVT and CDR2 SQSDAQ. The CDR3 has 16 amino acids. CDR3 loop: CASSPLRSALPYVQYF. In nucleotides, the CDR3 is TGTGCCAGCAGCCCACTCAGAAGCGCCCTCCCCTACGTGCAGTACTTC.

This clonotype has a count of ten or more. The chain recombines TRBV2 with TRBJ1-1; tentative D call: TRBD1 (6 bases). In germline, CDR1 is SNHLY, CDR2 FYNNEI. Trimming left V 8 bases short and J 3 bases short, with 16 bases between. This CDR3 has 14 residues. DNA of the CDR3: TGTGCCAGCGGTTCTAGGGGGGGGGACACTGAAGCTTTCTTT. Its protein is CASGSRGGDTEAFF.

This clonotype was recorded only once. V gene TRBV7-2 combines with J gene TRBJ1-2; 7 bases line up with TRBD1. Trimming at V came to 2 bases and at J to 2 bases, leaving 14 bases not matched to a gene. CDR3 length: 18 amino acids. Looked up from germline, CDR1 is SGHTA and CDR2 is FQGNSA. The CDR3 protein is CASSLRTRGQITNYGYTF. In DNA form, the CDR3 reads TGTGCCAGCAGCTTACGGACAAGGGGACAGATAACGAACTATGGCTACACCTTC.

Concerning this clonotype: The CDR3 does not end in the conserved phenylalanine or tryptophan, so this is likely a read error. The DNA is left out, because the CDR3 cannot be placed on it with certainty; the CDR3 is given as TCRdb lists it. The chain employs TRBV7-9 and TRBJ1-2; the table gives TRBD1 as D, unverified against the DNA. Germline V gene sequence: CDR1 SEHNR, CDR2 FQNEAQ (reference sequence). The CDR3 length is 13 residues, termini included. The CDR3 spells CASSSGRYNSPPH.

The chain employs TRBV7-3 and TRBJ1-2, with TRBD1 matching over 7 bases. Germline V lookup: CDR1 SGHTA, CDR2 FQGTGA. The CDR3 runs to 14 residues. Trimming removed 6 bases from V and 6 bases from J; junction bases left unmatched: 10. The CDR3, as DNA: TGTGCCAGCAGTTCGGGCGACAGGGTCGATGGCTACACCTTC. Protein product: CASSSGDRVDGYTF.

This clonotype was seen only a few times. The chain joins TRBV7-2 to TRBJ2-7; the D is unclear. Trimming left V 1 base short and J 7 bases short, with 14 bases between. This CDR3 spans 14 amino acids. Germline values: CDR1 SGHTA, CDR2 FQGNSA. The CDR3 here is CASSLGSVPWEQYF. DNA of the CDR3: TGTGCCAGCAGCTTAGGGTCAGTGCCGTGGGAGCAGTACTTC.

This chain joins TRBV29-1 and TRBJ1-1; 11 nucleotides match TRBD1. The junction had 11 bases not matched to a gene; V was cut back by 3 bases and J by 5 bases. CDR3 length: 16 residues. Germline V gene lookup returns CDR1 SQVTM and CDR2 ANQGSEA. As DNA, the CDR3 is TGCAGCGTTGAGGGTTCCGGCGGGACAGGGGGTACTGAAGCTTTCTTT. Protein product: CSVEGSGGTGGTEAFF.

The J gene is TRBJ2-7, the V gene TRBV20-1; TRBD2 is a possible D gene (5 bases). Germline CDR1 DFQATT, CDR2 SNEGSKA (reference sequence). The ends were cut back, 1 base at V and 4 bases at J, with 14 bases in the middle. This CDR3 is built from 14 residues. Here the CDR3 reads CSARGTLARYEQYF. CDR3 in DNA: TGCAGTGCTAGAGGGACGTTAGCGAGGTACGAGCAGTACTTC.

CDR3 sequence: CASSLGTGGPPQHF. CDR3 in DNA: TGTGCCAGCAGCTTGGGGACAGGGGGGCCGCCCCAGCATTTT. J is TRBJ1-5 and V is TRBV7-2; 11 nucleotides align to TRBD1. Germline-derived CDR1 and CDR2 are SGHTA and FQGNSA. The ends lost 3 bases at V and 9 bases at J; junction bases unmatched: 4. This CDR3 contains 14 residues.

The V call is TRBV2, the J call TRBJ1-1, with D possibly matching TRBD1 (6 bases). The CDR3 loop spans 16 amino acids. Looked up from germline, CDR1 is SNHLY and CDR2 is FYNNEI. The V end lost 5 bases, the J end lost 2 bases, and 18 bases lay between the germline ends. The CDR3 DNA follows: TGTGCCAGCAGTTGGACAGCTGGGACTGGAAACACTGAAGCTTTCTTT. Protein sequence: CASSWTAGTGNTEAFF.

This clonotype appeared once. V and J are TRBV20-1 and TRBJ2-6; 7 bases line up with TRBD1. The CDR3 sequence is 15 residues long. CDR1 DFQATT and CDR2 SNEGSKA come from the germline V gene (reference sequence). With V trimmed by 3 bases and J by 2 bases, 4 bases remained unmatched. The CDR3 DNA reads TGCAGTGCTAGGGACAGGATGACTGGGGCCAACGTCCTGACTTTC. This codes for CSARDRMTGANVLTF.

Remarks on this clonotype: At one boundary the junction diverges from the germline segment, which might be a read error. DNA for the CDR3: TGTGCCAGCAGCTTAAGTAGTACTGAAGCACTCTTT. Amino acid sequence: CASSLSSTEALF. The J gene is TRBJ1-1, the V gene TRBV7-2; D is ambiguous. Germline CDR1 and CDR2: SGHTA and FQGNSA. This CDR3 is 12 amino acids long.

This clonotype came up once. CDR3: CASSMGVNQPQHF. Here the CDR3 DNA reads TGTGCCAGTAGTATGGGGGTAAATCAGCCCCAGCATTTT. J is TRBJ1-5 and V is TRBV19, with D perhaps matching TRBD1 (5 bases). The CDR3 covers 13 residues. Germline V gene data show CDR1 as LNHDA and CDR2 as SQIVND (reference sequence). Trimming removed 3 bases from V and 4 bases from J, with 7 bases in between. Full variable domain (remainder filled in from reference TRBV19 and TRBJ1-5): DGGITQSPKYLFRKEGQNVTLSCEQNLNHDAMYWYRQDPGQGLRLIYYSQIVNDFQKGDIAEGYSVSREKKESFPLTVTSAQKNPTAFYLCASSMGVNQPQHFGDGTRLSIL.

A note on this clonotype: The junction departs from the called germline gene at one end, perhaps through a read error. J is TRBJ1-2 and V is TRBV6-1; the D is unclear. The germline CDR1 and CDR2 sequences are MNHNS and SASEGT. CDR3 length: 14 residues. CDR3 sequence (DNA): TGTGCCGGCAGCGCCACCCCGGGGAACTATGGCTACACCTTC. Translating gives CAGSATPGNYGYTF.

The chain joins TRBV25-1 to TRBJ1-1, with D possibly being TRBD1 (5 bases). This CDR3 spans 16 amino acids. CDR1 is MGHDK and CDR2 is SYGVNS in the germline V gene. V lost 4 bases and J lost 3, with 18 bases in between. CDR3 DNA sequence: TGTGCCAGCAGTGGGCGTGGGGGGTGGGGGGACACTGAAGCTTTCTTT. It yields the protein CASSGRGGWGDTEAFF.

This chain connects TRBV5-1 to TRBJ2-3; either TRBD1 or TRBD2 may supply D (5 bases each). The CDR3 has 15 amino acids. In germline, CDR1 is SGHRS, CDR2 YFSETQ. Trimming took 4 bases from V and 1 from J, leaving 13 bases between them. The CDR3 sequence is CASSPEGPGTDTQYF. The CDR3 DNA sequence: TGCGCCAGCAGCCCAGAGGGGCCAGGCACAGATACGCAGTATTTT.